Listed here is a single TCR beta chain. This specimen comes from a study of blood T cell repertoires in COVID-19. Whole-study context: Sites across the United States, Italy and Spain contributed samples from acute and convalescent COVID-19.

Two negative PCRs, clearance, or symptom resolution characterized the recovered Cohort 3 donors. The V end lost 3 bases, the J end lost 4 bases, and 12 bases lay between the germline ends. Germline V gene sequence: CDR1 LGHNT, CDR2 FRNRAP. The CDR3 extends over 14 amino acids. The table came from immunoSEQ multiplex PCR; TCRdb's copy has only in-frame clones and leaves some out. The table records fewer than 250,000 clones, about 88% of them present only once. The V and J genes are TRBV12-5 and TRBJ1-2; no clear D. The specimen was PBMCs or T cells enriched from blood (not recorded which). This sequence originates from a young woman who had recovered from COVID-19. CDR3 DNA sequence: TGTGCTAGTGGTTTCGAGCAGGTCCCCTATGGCTACACCTTC. Its protein is CASGFEQVPYGYTF.